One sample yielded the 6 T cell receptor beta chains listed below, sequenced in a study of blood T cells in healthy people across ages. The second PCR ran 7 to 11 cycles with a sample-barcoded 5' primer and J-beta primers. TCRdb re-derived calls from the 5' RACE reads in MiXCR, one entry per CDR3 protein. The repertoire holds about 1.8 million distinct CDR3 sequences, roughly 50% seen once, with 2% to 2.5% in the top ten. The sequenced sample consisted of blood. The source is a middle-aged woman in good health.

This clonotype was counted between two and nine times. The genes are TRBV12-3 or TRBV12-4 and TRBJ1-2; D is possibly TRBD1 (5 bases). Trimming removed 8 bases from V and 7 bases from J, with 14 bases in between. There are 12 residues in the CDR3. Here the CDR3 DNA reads TGTGCCAGCTGGGGCGTTTTGACTGGCTACACCTTC. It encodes CASWGVLTGYTF.

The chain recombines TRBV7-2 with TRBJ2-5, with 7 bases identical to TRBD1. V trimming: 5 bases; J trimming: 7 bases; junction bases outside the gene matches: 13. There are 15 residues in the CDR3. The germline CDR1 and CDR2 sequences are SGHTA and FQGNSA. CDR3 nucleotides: TGTGCCAGCAGCATACAGGGGTTGGGATCAAGGACCCAGTACTTC. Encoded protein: CASSIQGLGSRTQYF.

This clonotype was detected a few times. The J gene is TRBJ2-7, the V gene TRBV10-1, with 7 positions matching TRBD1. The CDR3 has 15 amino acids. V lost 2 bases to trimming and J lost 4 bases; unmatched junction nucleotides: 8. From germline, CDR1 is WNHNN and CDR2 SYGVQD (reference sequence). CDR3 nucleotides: TGCGCCAGCAGTGAGCTGACAGGGAAGAGGTACGAGCAGTACTTC. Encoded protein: CASSELTGKRYEQYF.

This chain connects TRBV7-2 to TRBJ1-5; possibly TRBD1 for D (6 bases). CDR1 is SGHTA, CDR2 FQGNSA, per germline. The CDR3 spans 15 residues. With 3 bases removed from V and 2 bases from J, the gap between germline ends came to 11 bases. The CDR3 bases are TGTGCCAGCAGCTTTACCAGGGGCGGCAATCAGCCCCAGCATTTT. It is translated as CASSFTRGGNQPQHF.

The CDR3: CSGGLNTGELFF. CDR3 DNA: TGCAGCGGGGGGCTAAACACCGGGGAGCTGTTTTTT. This chain uses TRBV29-1 with TRBJ2-2; possibly TRBD1 for D (6 bases). Germline CDR1 and CDR2: SQVTM and ANQGSEA. V was clipped by 7 bases and J by 2 bases, with 8 bases between them. CDR3 size: 12 residues.

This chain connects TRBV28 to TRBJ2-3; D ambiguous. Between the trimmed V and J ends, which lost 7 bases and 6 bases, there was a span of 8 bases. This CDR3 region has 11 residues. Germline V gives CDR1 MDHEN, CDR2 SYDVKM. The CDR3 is CASNRRDTQYF. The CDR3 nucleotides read TGTGCCAGCAATCGCCGGGATACGCAGTATTTT.